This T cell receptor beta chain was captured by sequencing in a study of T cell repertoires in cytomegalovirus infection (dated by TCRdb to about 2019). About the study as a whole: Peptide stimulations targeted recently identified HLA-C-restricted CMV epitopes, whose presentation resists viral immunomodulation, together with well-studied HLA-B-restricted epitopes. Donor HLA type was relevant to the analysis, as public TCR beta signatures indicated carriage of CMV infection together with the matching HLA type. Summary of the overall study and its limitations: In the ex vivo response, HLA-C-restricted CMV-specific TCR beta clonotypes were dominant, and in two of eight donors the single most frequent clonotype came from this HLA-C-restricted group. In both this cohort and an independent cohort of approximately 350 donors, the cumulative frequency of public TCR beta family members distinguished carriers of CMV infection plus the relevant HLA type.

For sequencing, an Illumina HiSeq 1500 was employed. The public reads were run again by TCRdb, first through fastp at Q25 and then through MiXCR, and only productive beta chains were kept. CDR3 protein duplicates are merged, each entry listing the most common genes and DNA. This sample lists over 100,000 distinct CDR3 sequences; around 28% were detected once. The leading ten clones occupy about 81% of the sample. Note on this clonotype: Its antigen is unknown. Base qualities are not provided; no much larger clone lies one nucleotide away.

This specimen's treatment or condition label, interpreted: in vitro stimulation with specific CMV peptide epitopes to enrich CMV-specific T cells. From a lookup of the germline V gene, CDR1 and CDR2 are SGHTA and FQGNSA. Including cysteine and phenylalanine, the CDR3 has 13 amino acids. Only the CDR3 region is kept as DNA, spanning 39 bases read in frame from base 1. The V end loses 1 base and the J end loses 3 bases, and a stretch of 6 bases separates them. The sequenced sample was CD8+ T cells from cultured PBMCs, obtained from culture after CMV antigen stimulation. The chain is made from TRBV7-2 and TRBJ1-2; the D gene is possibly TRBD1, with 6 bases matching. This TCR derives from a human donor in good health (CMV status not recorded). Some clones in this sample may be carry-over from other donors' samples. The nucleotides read TGTGCCAGCAGCTTAGACAGGGACTATGGCTACACCTTC. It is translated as CASSLDRDYGYTF.